The 3 T cell receptor beta chains given below trace back to one sample, sequenced in a study of blood T cell repertoires in COVID-19. Clones were read by immunoSEQ multiplex PCR, and TCRdb kept only the in-frame ones, dropping some. The sample includes approximately 13,000 clones, around four fifths of them seen just once. Material for sequencing was peripheral blood. These receptors all stem from an older woman with acute or convalescent COVID-19.

This clone was found once. The chain uses TRBV19 and TRBJ1-2; 7 nucleotides align to TRBD1. V lost 4 bases and J lost 4; bases outside the gene matches: 6. Germline CDR1 reads LNHDA; CDR2 reads SQIVND (reference sequence). The CDR3 has 14 amino acids. The CDR3 loop is CASSTPDRFYGYTF. CDR3 coding DNA: TGTGCCAGTAGTACCCCGGACAGGTTCTATGGCTACACCTTC.

This chain connects TRBV19 to TRBJ1-5; D call uncertain. Germline CDR1 LNHDA, CDR2 SQIVND (reference sequence). This CDR3 contains 16 residues. V dropped 3 bases and J dropped 1 base, with 13 bases sitting between them. This chain's CDR3 is CASSIAVYRSNQPQHF. As DNA, the CDR3 is TGTGCCAGTAGTATTGCGGTCTACCGGAGCAATCAGCCCCAGCATTTT.

This chain uses TRBV11-2 with TRBJ2-2; possibly TRBD1 for D (6 bases). The V end lost 7 bases, the J end lost 4 bases, and 19 bases lay between the germline ends. The length of the CDR3 is 16 residues. The germline CDR1 and CDR2 sequences are SGHAT and FQNNGV. CDR3 protein: CASIPIGGYRTGELFF. CDR3 DNA sequence: TGTGCCAGCATCCCAATAGGGGGTTACCGCACCGGGGAGCTGTTTTTT.